These 22 T cell receptor beta chains share one sample of origin, sequenced in a study of T cells in Graves' hyperthyroidism and ophthalmopathy. Amplified TCR beta CDR3 regions came from RNA transcripts. The TCR CDR3 first-round RT-PCR relied on the HTBI primer set. TCRdb reanalysed the multiplex PCR reads using MiXCR and keeps one entry per CDR3 protein. The sample includes roughly 400,000 distinct CDR3 sequences, around 14% of them seen just once. Material for sequencing was blood. These receptors came from a woman younger than 35 with Graves' hyperthyroidism that later progressed to Graves' ophthalmopathy.

This clonotype has ten or more counts. This rearrangement joins TRBV28 to TRBJ2-5; 9 positions agree with TRBD2. CDR3 length: 13 residues. J lost 4 bases, V lost 6 bases, and 3 bases had no gene match. Germline CDR1 reads MDHEN; CDR2 reads SYDVKM. As DNA, the CDR3 is TGTGCCAGCAGGAGAGCGGGAGGAGAGACCCAGTACTTC. It is translated as CASRRAGGETQYF.

This chain links TRBV27 with TRBJ1-3, with TRBD1 as a possible D gene (6 bases). Germline lookup yields CDR1 MNHEY and CDR2 SMNVEV (reference sequence). The CDR3 extends over 12 amino acids. The V and J ends lost 7 bases and 2 bases respectively, with 6 bases between them. The CDR3 sequence is CASKGAGNTIYF. DNA of the CDR3: TGTGCCAGCAAGGGGGCTGGAAACACCATATATTTT.

This clonotype was detected only a few times. This chain joins TRBV20-1 and TRBJ1-6; D unresolved. The CDR3 runs 15 residues. The germline V gene has CDR1 DFQATT and CDR2 SNEGSKA (reference sequence). V lost 3 bases and J 0 bases, leaving 9 bases between the germline ends. This CDR3 reads CSARGGSSYNSPLHF. Here the CDR3 DNA reads TGCAGTGCTAGGGGTGGGAGCTCCTATAATTCACCCCTCCACTTT.

The J gene is TRBJ1-3, the V gene TRBV6-5; the match to TRBD1 covers 7 bases. CDR1 and CDR2 (germline): MNHEY, SVGAGI. Trimming took 0 bases from V and 2 from J; bases not matched to a gene: 13. This CDR3 has 19 amino acids. CDR3 bases: TGTGCCAGCAGTTACTCTTCCCGGACAGGATCAGCAGCTGGAAACACCATATATTTT. Its translation: CASSYSSRTGSAAGNTIYF.

This clonotype was counted many times. The J gene is TRBJ1-1, the V gene TRBV25-1; D might be TRBD1 (6 bases). V was shortened by 2 bases and J by 0 bases, with 10 bases between the two germline ends. The CDR3 runs 15 residues. Germline V CDR1 and CDR2: MGHDK, SYGVNS. The CDR3 region has the DNA TGTGCCAGCAGTGAAACAGGGCTTATGAACACTGAAGCTTTCTTT. Translation: CASSETGLMNTEAFF.

There are many counts of this clonotype. The chain has TRBV5-1 and TRBJ2-7, with TRBD2 identical over 12 bases. V shed 0 bases, J shed 6 bases, and the junction held 10 bases outside the gene matches. The CDR3 is made up of 17 amino acids. The germline V gene has CDR1 SGHRS and CDR2 YFSETQ. The CDR3 DNA follows: TGCGCCAGCAGCTTGGACCTAGCGGGAGGGCCTCTCGGCGAGCAGTACTTC. It encodes CASSLDLAGGPLGEQYF.

This clonotype turned up a few times. The chain joins TRBV18 to TRBJ1-2; D gene uncertain. CDR3 length equals 17 residues. V was clipped by 4 bases and J by 3 bases, with 21 bases between them. Germline assignment: CDR1 KGHSH and CDR2 LQKENI. CDR3 region: CASSLPTAEGIYYGYTF. The CDR3 region has the DNA TGTGCCAGCTCACTTCCGACGGCGGAAGGGATATACTATGGCTACACCTTC.

This chain joins TRBV9 and TRBJ2-1; unclear D gene. The CDR3 runs 14 residues. The V gene lost 0 bases and the J gene lost 5 bases, with 9 bases spanning the gap. The germline V gene has CDR1 SGDLS and CDR2 YYNGEE. CDR3 nucleotides: TGTGCCAGCAGCGTAGGGGCAGCCGACAATGAGCAGTTCTTC. Residues: CASSVGAADNEQFF. The variable domain in full, with the rest retrieved from reference TRBV9 and TRBJ2-1, is DSGVTQTPKHLITATGQRVTLRCSPRSGDLSVYWYQQSLDQGLQFLIQYYNGEERAKGNILERFSAQQFPDLHSELNLSSLELGDSALYFCASSVGAADNEQFFGPGTRLTVL.

This chain connects TRBV20-1 to TRBJ2-3; unclear D gene. Trimming took off 6 bases at V and 0 bases at J, with 7 bases between the two ends. The CDR3 runs 12 residues. The germline V gene has CDR1 DFQATT and CDR2 SNEGSKA (reference sequence). DNA of the CDR3: TGCAGTGCCCCCTGGAGCACAGATACGCAGTATTTT. Its protein product is CSAPWSTDTQYF.

This clonotype was counted ten times or more. The chain uses TRBV28 and TRBJ2-2, with D uncertain. The ends were cut back, 6 bases at V and 1 base at J, with 6 bases in the middle. The CDR3 covers 13 residues. From germline, CDR1 is MDHEN and CDR2 SYDVKM. As DNA, the CDR3 is TGTGCCAGCAGACAAATGAACACCGGGGAGCTGTTTTTT. The encoded protein is CASRQMNTGELFF.

Ten or more counts support this clonotype. The genes are TRBV30 and TRBJ2-1, with 9 bases fitting TRBD2. This CDR3 is 14 amino acids long. The V gene's germline CDR1 is GTSNPN and CDR2 SVGIG (reference sequence). The ends lost 7 bases at V and 8 bases at J; junction bases unmatched: 12. This CDR3 is CALAISGSRDEQFF. In DNA, the CDR3 is TGTGCCTTAGCGATTAGCGGGAGTAGGGATGAGCAGTTCTTC. Using reference TRBV30 and TRBJ2-1 for the parts outside the CDR3, the full variable domain is SQTIHQWPATLVQPVGSPLSLECTVEGTSNPNLYWYRQAAGRGLQLLFYSVGIGQISSEVPQNLSASRPQDRQFILSSKKLLLSDSGFYLCALAISGSRDEQFFGPGTRLTVL.

In this sample, this clonotype turned up a few times. The chain combines TRBV28 with TRBJ1-3; D is possibly TRBD1 (5 bases). Trimming removed 8 bases from V and 0 bases from J, with 17 bases in between. This CDR3 has 16 amino acids. Germline V CDR1 and CDR2: MDHEN, SYDVKM. CDR3 amino acids: CASLGGAVYSGNTIYF. The DNA for the CDR3 is TGTGCCAGCCTGGGCGGGGCGGTCTACTCTGGAAACACCATATATTTT.

The rearrangement joins TRBV9 to TRBJ2-1, with TRBD2 matching 8 bases. In germline, CDR1 is SGDLS, CDR2 YYNGEE. This CDR3 comprises 16 residues. Losses at the gene ends were 6 bases for V and 2 bases for J; bases not matched to a gene: 10. The CDR3 DNA sequence: TGTGCCAGCACCACCGGGGGGGACGGCGCCTACAATGAGCAGTTCTTC. Amino acids: CASTTGGDGAYNEQFF.

Many counts were recorded for this clonotype. The chain couples TRBV3-1 to TRBJ2-1; D unclear. CDR1 is LGHDT and CDR2 is YNNKEL in the germline V gene (reference sequence). The V and J ends lost 4 bases and 1 base respectively, with 14 bases between them. This CDR3 has 16 residues. DNA for the CDR3: TGTGCCAGCAGCCTGATTCAAGGGTTATCCTACAATGAGCAGTTCTTC. This gives the protein CASSLIQGLSYNEQFF.

This clonotype was counted many times. The chain combines TRBV2 with TRBJ2-1, with D uncertain. Germline CDR1 reads SNHLY; CDR2 reads FYNNEI. Trimming stripped 0 bases from V and 6 bases from J, with 3 bases between. This CDR3 comprises 12 residues. The CDR3: CASSEAPNEQFF. The CDR3 bases are TGTGCCAGCAGTGAAGCGCCCAATGAGCAGTTCTTC.

This clonotype was detected only a few times. A read error may explain this, as a much larger clone is one base away. This chain joins TRBV11-2 and TRBJ2-3; 9 bases are shared with TRBD2. The germline V gene encodes CDR1 SGHAT and CDR2 FQNNGV. The CDR3 extends over 15 amino acids. CDR3 in DNA: TGTGCCGGCAGCCCGACTAGCGGACCCACAGATACGCAGTATTTT. As protein: CAGSPTSGPTDTQYF.

This clonotype was observed a few times. V gene TRBV20-1 combines with J gene TRBJ2-1; weak D call: TRBD2 (5 bases). This CDR3 has 17 residues. Germline lookup yields CDR1 DFQATT and CDR2 SNEGSKA (reference sequence). V lost 0 bases and J 0 bases, leaving 15 bases between the germline ends. The CDR3 loop is CSARDPASPSSYNEQFF. CDR3 DNA: TGCAGTGCTAGAGATCCCGCTAGCCCGAGCTCCTACAATGAGCAGTTCTTC.

This clonotype occurred a few times. This sequence joins TRBV9 and TRBJ2-3, with TRBD2 identical over 8 bases. With 4 bases clipped from V and 5 bases from J, the junction kept 9 bases outside the gene matches. CDR3 length: 15 amino acids. Germline lookup yields CDR1 SGDLS and CDR2 YYNGEE. The CDR3: CASSSEIGRVDTQYF. For the CDR3, the DNA is TGTGCCAGCAGCTCAGAAATCGGGAGGGTAGATACGCAGTATTTT.

This clonotype was found many times. The V gene is TRBV11-3, the J gene TRBJ1-2; TRBD1 matches at 7 bases. Germline CDR1 is SGHNT and CDR2 is YENEEA. Trimming cost V 5 bases and J 8 bases; bases outside gene matches: 8. The CDR3 is 13 residues long. The CDR3, as DNA: TGTGCCAGCAGCGTAAGACAGGGTGGCGGCTACACCTTC. This gives the protein CASSVRQGGGYTF. Full variable domain (outside the CDR3, taken from reference TRBV11-3 and TRBJ1-2): EAGVVQSPRYKIIEKKQPVAFWCNPISGHNTLYWYLQNLGQGPELLIRYENEEAVDDSQLPKDRFSAERLKGVDSTLKIQPAELGDSAVYLCASSVRQGGGYTFGSGTRLTVV.

A note on this clonotype: The junction does not match germline at one end; this may be a read error. V gene TRBV6-2 or TRBV6-3 combines with J gene TRBJ2-7; 9 nucleotides match TRBD1. Germline assignment: CDR1 MNHEY and CDR2 SVGEGT. CDR3 size: 16 residues. CDR3: CAISESVGQGTYEQYF. CDR3 nucleotide sequence: TGTGCCATCAGTGAGTCGGTTGGACAGGGGACCTACGAGCAGTACTTC.

This clonotype was recorded at least ten times. V gene TRBV7-9 combines with J gene TRBJ2-7; D ambiguous. Germline V CDR1 and CDR2: SEHNR, FQNEAQ (reference sequence). V lost 0 bases and J 2 bases, leaving 11 bases between the germline ends. The CDR3 consists of 15 residues. The CDR3 bases are TGTGCCAGCAGCTTAGCGCTGGGAATTGCCTACGAGCAGTACTTC. It codes for CASSLALGIAYEQYF.

This clonotype appeared many times. The chain combines TRBV18 with TRBJ2-5, with 10 bases fitting TRBD2. The CDR3 spans 16 residues. Losses at the gene ends were 1 base for V and 4 bases for J; bases not matched to a gene: 6. The V gene's germline CDR1 is KGHSH and CDR2 LQKENI. DNA for the CDR3: TGTGCCAGCTCACCACGGGCTAGCGGGAGCGGAGAGACCCAGTACTTC. This codes for CASSPRASGSGETQYF.